One sample yielded the 30 T cell receptor beta chains listed below, sequenced in a study of post-analysis software for immune sequencing data (dated by TCRdb to the mid-2010s). General study outcomes and caveats: Patients showed significantly higher frequencies than controls for about 5 TRBV segments, among them TRBV5-6, TRBV5-1 and TRBV20-1.

Libraries were made using PCR. Sequencing was carried out with an Illumina HiSeq 2500. To reduce PCR and sequencing biases, unique molecular identifiers were incorporated into the TCR beta cDNA libraries. In TCRdb, the public reads were trimmed at Q25 with fastp and aligned with MiXCR, with productive beta chains retained. Each entry merges the rows of one CDR3 protein and shows their most common DNA and genes. This sample gives 700,000 to 900,000 distinct CDR3 sequences in total; around 45% of them show up just once. The biggest ten clones account for roughly 5.2% of the sample. The antigens of these receptors remain unknown. The sequenced sample was blood. Source of these receptors: a girl aged 10-17 years with multiple sclerosis.

The chain has TRBV4-1 and TRBJ2-1; 14 bases are shared with TRBD2. The CDR3 has 18 amino acids. The germline V gene has CDR1 MGHRA and CDR2 YSYEKL. The trim removed 4 bases at V and 3 bases at J, leaving 8 bases unmatched. CDR3 sequence: CASSPGTSGSPIYNEQFF. The DNA of the CDR3 is TGCGCCAGCAGCCCCGGGACTAGCGGGAGCCCCATCTACAATGAGCAGTTCTTC.

To note about this clonotype: Likely a read error: the CDR3 ends without its conserved phenylalanine or tryptophan. The gene calls are TRBV7-2 and TRBJ2-5; D remains ambiguous. The J call is doubtful: the DNA matches TRBJ2-7 better. Germline CDR1 and CDR2: SGHTA and FQGNSA. The CDR3 spans 14 residues. The chain's CDR3 is CASSSSTARYEQYL. CDR3 nucleotide sequence: TGTGCCAGCAGCTCCTCCACCGCTCGCTACGAGCAGTACTTA.

CDR3 in DNA: TGTGCCAGCTTAGGGCCTGGGGCTAATGAAAAACTGTTTTTT. Residues: CASLGPGANEKLFF. The genes are TRBV25-1 and TRBJ1-4; D not certain. Per the germline V gene, CDR1 is MGHDK and CDR2 is SYGVNS. Trimming took off 8 bases at V and 3 bases at J, with 13 bases between the two ends. The CDR3 covers 14 residues.

This clonotype was observed a handful of times. The chain joins TRBV13 to TRBJ2-7; TRBD2 aligns across 12 bases. Germline V CDR1 and CDR2: PRHDT, FYEKMQ (reference sequence). J gave up 1 base and V 5 bases, and 9 bases lay outside the gene matches. CDR3 length equals 17 residues. CDR3 nucleotide sequence: TGTGCCAGCAGCCGGGGACTAGCGGGCCGCGAATCCTACGAGCAGTACTTC. The encoded protein is CASSRGLAGRESYEQYF. The full variable domain, completed using reference TRBV13 and TRBJ2-7, is AAGVIQSPRHLIKEKRETATLKCYPIPRHDTVYWYQQGPGQDPQFLISFYEKMQSDKGSIPDRFSAQQFSDYHSELNMSSLELGDSALYFCASSRGLAGRESYEQYFGPGTRLTVT.

V is TRBV20-1 and J is TRBJ2-7; D may be TRBD1 (5 bases). The CDR3 contains 12 residues. The germline V gene has CDR1 DFQATT and CDR2 SNEGSKA (reference sequence). The V end was cut by 6 bases, the J end by 3 bases, with 12 bases between. CDR3 sequence: CSAPDTGYEQYF. Here the CDR3 DNA reads TGCAGTGCCCCGGACACCGGCTACGAGCAGTACTTC.

The V call is TRBV5-1, the J call TRBJ2-2, with TRBD2 matching over 10 bases. This CDR3 is 15 amino acids long. Germline V gives CDR1 SGHRS, CDR2 YFSETQ. Trimming at V came to 4 bases and at J to 3 bases, leaving 3 bases not matched to a gene. The CDR3 DNA reads as TGCGCCAGCAGCGTAGCGGGAGGAGACACCGGGGAGCTGTTTTTT. This translates into CASSVAGGDTGELFF.

The CDR3 sequence: CASSPTGGAGGYTF. CDR3 nucleotides: TGTGCCAGCAGCCCGACAGGGGGCGCGGGGGGCTACACCTTC. The chain is built from TRBV9 and TRBJ1-2, with TRBD1 identical over 10 bases. Germline values: CDR1 SGDLS, CDR2 YYNGEE. The CDR3 length is 14 residues. With V trimmed by 4 bases and J by 8 bases, 8 bases remained unmatched.

This chain uses TRBV11-2 with TRBJ2-7, with D perhaps TRBD1 (5 bases). The germline gives CDR1 SGHAT, CDR2 FQNNGV. V dropped 5 bases and J dropped 1 base, with 12 bases sitting between them. The CDR3 loop spans 14 amino acids. CDR3 nucleotide sequence: TGTGCCAGCAGCCCAATGGACATATCCTACGAGCAGTACTTC. It specifies CASSPMDISYEQYF.

The chain combines TRBV5-1 with TRBJ1-1; D remains ambiguous. CDR3 length: 13 residues. CDR1 and CDR2 from the germline V gene are SGHRS and YFSETQ. V lost 1 base to trimming and J lost 1 base, with 5 bases between them. The CDR3 region has the DNA TGCGCCAGCAGCTTGCGGCAGAACACTGAAGCTTTCTTT. Translating gives CASSLRQNTEAFF.

The V gene is TRBV6-2 or TRBV6-3, the J gene TRBJ2-1; 13 positions match TRBD2. V gave up 2 bases and J gave up 6 bases; unmatched junction bases: 16. Germline V gene lookup returns CDR1 MNHEY and CDR2 SVGEGT. The CDR3 runs 20 residues. The CDR3 loop reads CASSYTKGTSGKRSSNEQFF. In DNA form, the CDR3 reads TGTGCCAGCAGTTACACCAAAGGGACTAGCGGGAAGCGTTCGAGCAATGAGCAGTTCTTC.

This clonotype was seen only a few times. This sequence joins TRBV29-1 and TRBJ2-1; weak D call: TRBD1 (5 bases). The CDR3 runs 15 residues. Germline CDR1 SQVTM, CDR2 ANQGSEA. The V and J ends lost 0 bases and 5 bases respectively, with 14 bases between them. For the CDR3, the DNA is TGCAGCGTTGAAGAGAAACCAGGGTGGGACAATGAGCAGTTCTTC. It encodes CSVEEKPGWDNEQFF.

This chain's CDR3 is CASSLERQGDYGYTF. The CDR3 DNA sequence: TGCGCCAGCAGCTTGGAGCGACAGGGGGACTATGGCTACACCTTC. J is TRBJ1-2 and V is TRBV5-1, with 9 positions matching TRBD1. Germline V gives CDR1 SGHRS, CDR2 YFSETQ. The CDR3 length is 15 residues. Trimming cost V 0 bases and J 3 bases; bases outside gene matches: 3. The entire variable domain, with the rest obtained from reference TRBV5-1 and TRBJ1-2, is as follows: KAGVTQTPRYLIKTRGQQVTLSCSPISGHRSVSWYQQTPGQGLQFLFEYFSETQRNKGNFPGRFSGRQFSNSRSEMNVSTLELGDSALYLCASSLERQGDYGYTFGSGTRLTVV.

The chain uses TRBV5-1 and TRBJ2-1, with D perhaps TRBD2 (6 bases). The CDR3 is made up of 15 amino acids. Germline loops: CDR1 SGHRS, CDR2 YFSETQ. Deletions cut 1 base from V and 5 bases from J, with 13 bases between. The CDR3 DNA is TGCGCCAGCAGCTTGTTGGGGGGACTGGACAATGAGCAGTTCTTC. Its translation: CASSLLGGLDNEQFF.

The chain couples TRBV5-4 to TRBJ2-1; D possibly matches TRBD1 or TRBD2 (5 bases each). The V gene lost 3 bases and the J gene lost 8 bases, with 18 bases spanning the gap. Germline V CDR1 and CDR2: SGHNT, YYREEE (reference sequence). This CDR3 comprises 15 residues. CDR3 in DNA: TGTGCCAGCAGCTACCGGGACCGCCCGCTTCATGAGCAGTTCTTC. This translates into CASSYRDRPLHEQFF.

The chain has TRBV2 and TRBJ1-2, with D hard to call. V was clipped by 6 bases and J by 4 bases, with 18 bases between them. The V gene's germline CDR1 is SNHLY and CDR2 FYNNEI. CDR3 length: 15 amino acids. This chain's CDR3 is CASSRETAGVYGYTF. DNA of the CDR3: TGTGCCAGCAGCCGAGAGACGGCCGGGGTCTATGGCTACACCTTC. Drawing the rest from reference TRBV2 and TRBJ1-2, the complete variable domain is EPEVTQTPSHQVTQMGQEVILRCVPISNHLYFYWYRQILGQKVEFLVSFYNNEISEKSEIFDDQFSVERPDGSNFTLKIRSTKLEDSAMYFCASSRETAGVYGYTFGSGTRLTVV.

The chain joins TRBV5-6 to TRBJ2-1, with D possibly TRBD2 on 6 matching bases. The CDR3 runs 12 residues. V lost 2 bases and J lost 13, with 13 bases in between. Per germline, CDR1 SGHDT and CDR2 YYEEEE. The CDR3 region is CASSLFRDSQFF. The CDR3 nucleotides are TGTGCCAGCAGCTTATTCCGGGACTCTCAGTTCTTC.

In its sample, this clonotype was seen a few times. The chain is built from TRBV2 and TRBJ2-1, with D hard to call. Germline CDR1 reads SNHLY; CDR2 reads FYNNEI. The CDR3 totals 12 residues. Trimming left V 2 bases short and J 4 bases short, with 3 bases between. The CDR3 is CASSELYNEQFF. CDR3 DNA: TGTGCCAGCAGTGAACTTTACAATGAGCAGTTCTTC.

In its sample, this clonotype was seen a few times. The genes are TRBV2 and TRBJ2-1; D gene ambiguous. The germline gives CDR1 SNHLY, CDR2 FYNNEI. This CDR3 has 13 amino acids. V lost 4 bases and J 9 bases, leaving 13 bases between the germline ends. The DNA of the CDR3 is TGTGCCAGCAGTGCTCGTGGTGGCGGTGAGCAGTTCTTC. Translated, it gives CASSARGGGEQFF.

CDR3 amino acids: CASSIGGGSYEQYF. The DNA of the CDR3 is TGTGCCAGTAGTATAGGCGGCGGATCCTACGAGCAGTACTTC. The chain joins TRBV19 to TRBJ2-7, with no clear D. The CDR3 totals 14 residues. Trimming left V 1 base short and J 1 base short, with 8 bases between. Germline CDR1 LNHDA, CDR2 SQIVND (reference sequence). The entire variable domain, with the rest obtained from reference TRBV19 and TRBJ2-7, is as follows: DGGITQSPKYLFRKEGQNVTLSCEQNLNHDAMYWYRQDPGQGLRLIYYSQIVNDFQKGDIAEGYSVSREKKESFPLTVTSAQKNPTAFYLCASSIGGGSYEQYFGPGTRLTVT.

The gene calls are TRBV6-1 and TRBJ2-7; D is ambiguous. The CDR3 is 12 residues long. V shed 7 bases and J shed 4 bases, with 11 bases lying between them. CDR1 MNHNS and CDR2 SASEGT come from the germline V gene. CDR3 nucleotide sequence: TGTGCCAGCACCGACCAATCTTACGAGCAGTACTTC. As protein: CASTDQSYEQYF.

This clonotype was seen a few times. One junction end disagrees with the germline gene, perhaps due to a read error. This sequence joins TRBV5-1 and TRBJ2-5, with TRBD1 identical over 9 bases. Matching the DNA end better, TRBJ2-7 makes the J call doubtful. The CDR3 is 13 amino acids. Germline V gene data show CDR1 as SGHRS and CDR2 as YFSETQ. The CDR3 nucleotides are TGTGCCAGCAGTTTTACAGGGGGCGACGAGCAGTACTTC. This gives the protein CASSFTGGDEQYF.

V and J are TRBV9 and TRBJ2-5, with TRBD2 matching over 10 bases. Trimming removed 4 bases from V and 11 bases from J; junction bases left unmatched: 11. CDR1 and CDR2 from the germline V gene are SGDLS and YYNGEE. The CDR3 has 14 amino acids. The CDR3 nucleotides read TGTGCCAGCAGCCCTGGGAGCGGGGGGGGGCGGCAGTACTTC. This gives the protein CASSPGSGGGRQYF. The full variable domain, completed using reference TRBV9 and TRBJ2-5, is DSGVTQTPKHLITATGQRVTLRCSPRSGDLSVYWYQQSLDQGLQFLIQYYNGEERAKGNILERFSAQQFPDLHSELNLSSLELGDSALYFCASSPGSGGGRQYFGPGTRLLVL.

The chain couples TRBV29-1 to TRBJ2-3; D is possibly TRBD2 (6 bases). The CDR3 covers 11 residues. In germline, CDR1 is SQVTM, CDR2 ANQGSEA. Trimming removed 4 bases at V and 6 bases at J, with 8 bases between. CDR3 sequence: CSVAGRDTQYF. DNA of the CDR3: TGCAGCGTTGCAGGGAGGGATACGCAGTATTTT.

This clonotype was seen more than once but under ten times. The genes are TRBV4-3 and TRBJ2-3; D gene uncertain. V lost 3 bases and J lost 1, with 17 bases in between. In germline, CDR1 is LGHNA, CDR2 YSLEER. The CDR3 is 17 residues long. The CDR3 DNA reads as TGCGCCAGCAGCCATCCGTTCGCTGGCGATGGCACAGATACGCAGTATTTT. Its protein is CASSHPFAGDGTDTQYF.

The chain combines TRBV12-3 or TRBV12-4 with TRBJ1-4; the D is unclear. The CDR3 runs to 12 residues. Trimming removed 3 bases at V and 6 bases at J, with 5 bases between. For the CDR3, the DNA is TGTGCCAGCAGTTTCCAGGATGAAAAACTGTTTTTT. Translation: CASSFQDEKLFF.

This clonotype was observed a few times. The junction departs from germline at one end; a sequencing error may be responsible. The rearrangement joins TRBV7-7 to TRBJ2-7, with TRBD1 identical over 7 bases. Germline lookup yields CDR1 SSHAT and CDR2 FNYEAQ (reference sequence). The CDR3 length is 13 residues. This CDR3 reads CASIDRESYEQYF. CDR3 DNA sequence: TGTGCTAGCATCGACAGGGAATCCTACGAGCAGTACTTC. The full variable domain, with the rest looked up from reference TRBV7-7 and TRBJ2-7, is GAGVSQSPRYKVTKRGQDVTLRCDPISSHATLYWYQQALGQGPEFLTYFNYEAQPDKSGLPSDRFSAERPEGSISTLTIQRTEQRDSAMYRCASIDRESYEQYFGPGTRLTVT.

This clonotype showed up just once. This chain uses TRBV7-9 with TRBJ2-7, with a tentative D call TRBD2 (5 bases). The CDR3 sequence is 11 residues long. Germline V lookup: CDR1 SEHNR, CDR2 FQNEAQ (reference sequence). Trimming took off 5 bases at V and 6 bases at J, with 8 bases between the two ends. The CDR3 DNA reads TGTGCCAGCAGCGAGGGTACCGAGCAGTACTTC. As protein: CASSEGTEQYF.

This clonotype occurred a few times. This sequence joins TRBV20-1 and TRBJ1-2; maybe TRBD1 (6 bases). V lost 6 bases and J 4 bases, leaving 15 bases between the germline ends. CDR3 length: 13 amino acids. In germline, CDR1 is DFQATT, CDR2 SNEGSKA (reference sequence). This CDR3 reads CSADTDRSYGYTF. The CDR3 coding sequence is TGCAGTGCCGACACCGACAGGAGCTATGGCTACACCTTC.

The CDR3: CSAWEVGGSTYNEQFF. DNA for the CDR3: TGCAGTGCTTGGGAAGTGGGGGGGAGCACCTACAATGAGCAGTTCTTC. The chain has TRBV20-1 and TRBJ2-1, with TRBD2 matching 7 bases. This CDR3 spans 16 amino acids. CDR1 and CDR2 (germline): DFQATT, SNEGSKA (reference sequence). With 5 bases clipped from V and 2 bases from J, the junction kept 12 bases outside the gene matches.

The chain joins TRBV7-2 to TRBJ2-6; D unclear. V dropped 5 bases and J dropped 0 bases, with 11 bases sitting between them. CDR1 is SGHTA, CDR2 FQGNSA, per germline. CDR3 length: 16 amino acids. The CDR3 DNA follows: TGTACCAGCAGCCCAGACTGGGGCTCTGGGGCCAACGTCCTGACTTTC. Its translation: CTSSPDWGSGANVLTF.